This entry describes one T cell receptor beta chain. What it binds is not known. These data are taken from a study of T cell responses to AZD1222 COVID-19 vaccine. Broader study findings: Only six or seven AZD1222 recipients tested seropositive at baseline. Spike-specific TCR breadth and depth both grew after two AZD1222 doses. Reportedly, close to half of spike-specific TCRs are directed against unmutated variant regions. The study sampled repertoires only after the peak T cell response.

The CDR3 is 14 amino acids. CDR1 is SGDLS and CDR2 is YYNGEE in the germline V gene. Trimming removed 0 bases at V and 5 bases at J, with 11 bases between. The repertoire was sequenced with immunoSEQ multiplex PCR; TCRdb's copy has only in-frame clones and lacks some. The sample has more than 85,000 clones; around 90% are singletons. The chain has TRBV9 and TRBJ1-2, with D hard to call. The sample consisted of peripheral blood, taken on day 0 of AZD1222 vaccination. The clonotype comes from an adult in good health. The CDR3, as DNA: TGTGCCAGCAGCGTAGCCTCCTCGAATTATGGCTACACCTTC. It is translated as CASSVASSNYGYTF.